This is a list of T cell receptor beta chains from one sample in a study of sequential checkpoint blockade in melanoma. The table came from immunoSEQ multiplex PCR; TCRdb's copy has only in-frame clones and leaves some out. In the table there are more than 9,000 clones, roughly 76% of which are singletons. The specimen comprised CD8+ T cells sorted from blood (inferred from file names), sampled from a patient given nivolumab and ipilimumab in sequence. Receptors originate from a human donor with melanoma. Each CDR3 is given with its conserved first and last residue. D genes are given only for firm matches. Where a row states a size, it is once, few, many or the class of an expanded clone; other rows omit it.

abundance: once
j_gene: TRBJ1-3
d_gene: TRBD1
v_gene: TRBV6-1
CDR3nt: TGTGCCAGCAGGCTCGGACAGGGAACTGGAAACACCATATATTTT
CDR3aa: CASRLGQGTGNTIYF

abundance: few
j_gene: TRBJ2-7
d_gene: TRBD2
v_gene: TRBV9
CDR3nt: TGTGCCAGCAGCGTAGAGGGAGGGCCCGACGAGCAGTACTTC
CDR3aa: CASSVEGGPDEQYF

abundance: NA
j_gene: TRBJ2-7
d_gene: NA
v_gene: TRBV6-5
CDR3nt: TGTGCCAGCAGCGGACAAAACTCCTACGAGCAGTACTTC
CDR3aa: CASSGQNSYEQYF

abundance: NA
j_gene: TRBJ2-1
d_gene: TRBD1
v_gene: TRBV10-1
CDR3nt: TGCGCCAGCAGTGGAGACAGGGGGATCTACAATGAGCAGTTCTTC
CDR3aa: CASSGDRGIYNEQFF

abundance: NA
j_gene: TRBJ2-3
d_gene: TRBD1
v_gene: TRBV30
CDR3nt: TGTGCCTGGAGTGTGGGGGACAGGGCCGCAGATACGCAGTATTTT
CDR3aa: CAWSVGDRAADTQYF

abundance: NA
j_gene: TRBJ2-3
d_gene: NA
v_gene: TRBV7-2
CDR3nt: TGTGCCAGCAGCTTAGGGGGAGCCACAGGGGATACGCAGTATTTT
CDR3aa: CASSLGGATGDTQYF

abundance: once
j_gene: TRBJ2-7
d_gene: NA
v_gene: TRBV27
CDR3nt: NA
CDR3aa: CASSTSGNPYEQYF

abundance: NA
j_gene: TRBJ2-2
d_gene: NA
v_gene: TRBV4-1
CDR3nt: TGCGCCAGCAGCCAAGATTGGGGGGAGTCGGCCGGGGAGCTGTTTTTT
CDR3aa: CASSQDWGESAGELFF

abundance: NA
j_gene: TRBJ2-2
d_gene: NA
v_gene: TRBV19
CDR3nt: TGTGCCGCCCCGACAGGGAGGCACACCGGGGAGCTGTTTTTT
CDR3aa: CAAPTGRHTGELFF

abundance: NA
j_gene: TRBJ2-1
d_gene: NA
v_gene: TRBV9
CDR3nt: TGTGCCAGCAGCGTGGGCCCGAGCTACAATGAGCAGTTCTTC
CDR3aa: CASSVGPSYNEQFF

abundance: NA
j_gene: TRBJ2-5
d_gene: TRBD1
v_gene: TRBV15
CDR3nt: TGTGCCACCAGCAGAGAGGCAGGGGGCCATGAGACCCAGTACTTC
CDR3aa: CATSREAGGHETQYF

abundance: NA
j_gene: TRBJ2-7
d_gene: NA
v_gene: TRBV4-3
CDR3nt: TGCGCCAGCAGCCAAGCACGTGGACTCAATGCTGGCGAGCAGTACTTC
CDR3aa: CASSQARGLNAGEQYF

abundance: NA
j_gene: TRBJ2-7
d_gene: NA
v_gene: TRBV7-9
CDR3nt: TGTGCCAGCAGACCAGACAGATCCTACGAGCAGTACTTC
CDR3aa: CASRPDRSYEQYF

abundance: NA
j_gene: TRBJ2-3
d_gene: NA
v_gene: TRBV19
CDR3nt: TGTGCCACGGGGGTTACTAGCACAGATACGCAGTATTTT
CDR3aa: CATGVTSTDTQYF

abundance: NA
j_gene: TRBJ2-3
d_gene: NA
v_gene: TRBV19
CDR3nt: TGTGCCACCTGGGGAGGTACGCAGTATTTT
CDR3aa: CATWGGTQYF

abundance: NA
j_gene: TRBJ2-7
d_gene: TRBD1
v_gene: TRBV29-1
CDR3nt: TGCAGCGTGAGACAGGGGGCGGCCCCCGAGCAGTACTTC
CDR3aa: CSVRQGAAPEQYF

abundance: NA
j_gene: TRBJ2-7
d_gene: NA
v_gene: TRBV28
CDR3nt: TGTGCCAGCAGTTTCTCGACAACGTTCTCCTACGAGCAGTACTTC
CDR3aa: CASSFSTTFSYEQYF

abundance: NA
j_gene: TRBJ1-2
d_gene: NA
v_gene: TRBV4-1
CDR3nt: TGCGCCAGCAGCCCCAATCGGAGGGTCCACTACTATGGCTACACCTTC
CDR3aa: CASSPNRRVHYYGYTF

abundance: NA
j_gene: TRBJ2-1
d_gene: NA
v_gene: TRBV1
CDR3nt: TGCACCAGCAGCCAACTTGGGACTAGCGGGGCAAGCTCCTACAATGAGCAGTTCTTC
CDR3aa: CTSSQLGTSGASSYNEQFF

abundance: NA
j_gene: TRBJ2-3
d_gene: NA
v_gene: TRBV28
CDR3nt: TGTGCCAGCAGACACCCAAGAATGGATACGCAGTATTTT
CDR3aa: CASRHPRMDTQYF

abundance: NA
j_gene: TRBJ2-3
d_gene: NA
v_gene: TRBV11-2
CDR3nt: TGTGCCAGCAGCTTAGGAGGTGGTACCACAGATACGCAGTATTTT
CDR3aa: CASSLGGGTTDTQYF

abundance: NA
j_gene: TRBJ2-7
d_gene: NA
v_gene: TRBV19
CDR3nt: TGTGCCAGTAGTATCGGGTCTAGCGAGACCTACGAGCAGTACTTC
CDR3aa: CASSIGSSETYEQYF

abundance: NA
j_gene: TRBJ1-1
d_gene: NA
v_gene: TRBV5-8
CDR3nt: TGTGCCAGCAGCTTGGACAGCTACAACACTGAAGCTTTCTTT
CDR3aa: CASSLDSYNTEAFF

abundance: NA
j_gene: TRBJ2-7
d_gene: NA
v_gene: TRBV28
CDR3nt: TGTGCCAGCAGTCCCAGGACAGGGAGGGCCCCATCCGAGCAGTACTTC
CDR3aa: CASSPRTGRAPSEQYF